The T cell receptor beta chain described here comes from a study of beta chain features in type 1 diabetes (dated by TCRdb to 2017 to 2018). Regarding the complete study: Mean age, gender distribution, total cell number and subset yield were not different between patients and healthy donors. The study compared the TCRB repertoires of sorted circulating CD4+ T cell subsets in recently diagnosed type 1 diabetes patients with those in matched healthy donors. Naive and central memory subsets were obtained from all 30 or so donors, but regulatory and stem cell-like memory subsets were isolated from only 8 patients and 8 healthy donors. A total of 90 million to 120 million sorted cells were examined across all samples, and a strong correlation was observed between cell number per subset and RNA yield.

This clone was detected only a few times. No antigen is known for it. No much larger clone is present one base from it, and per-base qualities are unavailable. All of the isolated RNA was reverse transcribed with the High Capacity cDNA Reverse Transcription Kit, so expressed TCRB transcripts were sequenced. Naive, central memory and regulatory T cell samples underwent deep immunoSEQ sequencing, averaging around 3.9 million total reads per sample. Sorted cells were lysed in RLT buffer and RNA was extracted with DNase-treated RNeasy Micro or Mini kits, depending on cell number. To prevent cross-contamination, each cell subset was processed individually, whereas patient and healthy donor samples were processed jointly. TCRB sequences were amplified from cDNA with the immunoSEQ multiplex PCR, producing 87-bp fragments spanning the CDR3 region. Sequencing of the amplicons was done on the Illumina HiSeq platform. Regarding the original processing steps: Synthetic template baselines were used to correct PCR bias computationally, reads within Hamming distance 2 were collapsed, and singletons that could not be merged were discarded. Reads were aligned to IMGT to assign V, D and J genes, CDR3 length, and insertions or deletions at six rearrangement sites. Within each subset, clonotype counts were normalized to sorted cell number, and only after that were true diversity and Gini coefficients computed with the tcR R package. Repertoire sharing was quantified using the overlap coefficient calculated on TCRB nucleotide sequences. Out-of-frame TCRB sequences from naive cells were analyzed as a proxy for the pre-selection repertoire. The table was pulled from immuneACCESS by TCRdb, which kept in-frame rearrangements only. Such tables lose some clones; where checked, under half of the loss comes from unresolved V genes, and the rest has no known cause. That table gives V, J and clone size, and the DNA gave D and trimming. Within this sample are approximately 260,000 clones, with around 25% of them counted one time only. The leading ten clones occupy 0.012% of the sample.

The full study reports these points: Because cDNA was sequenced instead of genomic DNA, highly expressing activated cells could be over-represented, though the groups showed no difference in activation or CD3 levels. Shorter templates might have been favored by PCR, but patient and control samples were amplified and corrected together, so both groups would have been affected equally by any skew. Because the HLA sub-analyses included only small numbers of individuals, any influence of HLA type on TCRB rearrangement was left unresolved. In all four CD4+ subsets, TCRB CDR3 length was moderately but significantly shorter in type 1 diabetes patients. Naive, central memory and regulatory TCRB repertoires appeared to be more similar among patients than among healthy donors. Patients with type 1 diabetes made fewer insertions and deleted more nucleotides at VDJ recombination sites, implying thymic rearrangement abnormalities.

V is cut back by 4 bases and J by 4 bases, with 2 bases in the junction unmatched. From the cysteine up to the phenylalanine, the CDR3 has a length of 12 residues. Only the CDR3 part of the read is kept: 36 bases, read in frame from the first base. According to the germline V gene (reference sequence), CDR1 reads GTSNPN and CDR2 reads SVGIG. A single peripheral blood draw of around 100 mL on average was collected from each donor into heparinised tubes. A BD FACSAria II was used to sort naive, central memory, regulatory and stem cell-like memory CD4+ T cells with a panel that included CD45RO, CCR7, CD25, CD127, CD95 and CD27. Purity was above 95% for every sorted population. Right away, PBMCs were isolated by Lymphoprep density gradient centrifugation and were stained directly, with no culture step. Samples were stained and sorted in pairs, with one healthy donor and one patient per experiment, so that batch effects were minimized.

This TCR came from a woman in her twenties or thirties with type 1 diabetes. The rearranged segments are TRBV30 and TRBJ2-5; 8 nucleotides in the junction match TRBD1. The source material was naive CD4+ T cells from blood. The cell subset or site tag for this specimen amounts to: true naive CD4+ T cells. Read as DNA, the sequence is TGTGCCTGGACAACAGGGGGAGAGACCCAGTACTTC. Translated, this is CAWTTGGETQYF.